The TCR beta chain described here comes from a study of cytomegalovirus exposure and HLA in healthy donors. Whole-study findings and limits: A few CMV-associated chains were confirmed in vitro to be specific for CMV antigens.

There are 15 residues in the CDR3. Trimming stripped 2 bases from V and 0 bases from J, with 8 bases between. CDR1 is MNHEY and CDR2 is SMNVEV in the germline V gene (reference sequence). Note on this clone: Its antigen is not identified.

PCR primers comprised 60 Vbeta and 13 Jbeta primers. Authors' methods: Counted up in a later analysis, unique TCR beta chains came to around 80 million, with around 10 million shared. Here immunoSEQ multiplex PCR was the method, and the copy in TCRdb shows in-frame clones only, minus some. From that table come the V and J calls and clone size; the DNA was used to work out D and trimming. The table shows about 180,000 clones, with 80% occurring only once. The sequenced material came from PBMCs. The chain recombines TRBV27 with TRBJ2-4; D is unclear. The TCR was taken from a woman between 25 and 40 years old in good health and CMV-seronegative. The CDR3 DNA reads as TGTGCCAGCAGTTTAGGCCGCTTAGCCAAAAACATTCAGTACTTC. Protein: CASSLGRLAKNIQYF.